Listed here are 9 T cell receptor beta chains from one sample, sequenced in a study of T-cell reconstitution after alpha-beta-depleted transplantation in children. A library of TCRbeta sequences, prepared with unique molecular identifiers, was generated. TCRdb reprocessed the PCR reads with MiXCR, giving one entry per CDR3 protein. The sample shows about 590,000 distinct CDR3 sequences, over 10% of them seen only once. Sample: PBMCs, mostly from graft donor cells, taken 360 days after TCRalphabeta/CD19-depleted stem cell transplant. The source is a male patient younger than 18 who had a stem cell transplant for acute myeloid leukemia, so the T cells may come from the graft donor.

The chain employs TRBV28 and TRBJ2-1, with 9 bases fitting TRBD1. Trimming took 6 bases from V and 9 from J; bases not matched to a gene: 15. The CDR3 sequence is 16 residues long. Germline V lookup: CDR1 MDHEN, CDR2 SYDVKM. CDR3: CASRRLTGTGLGEQFF. The CDR3 DNA follows: TGTGCCAGCAGGCGACTGACCGGGACAGGGTTAGGTGAGCAGTTCTTC.

This clonotype came up a few times. V and J are TRBV20-1 and TRBJ1-5; the D is unclear. There are 15 residues in the CDR3. The germline gives CDR1 DFQATT, CDR2 SNEGSKA (reference sequence). V lost 2 bases to trimming and J lost 0 bases, with 11 bases between them. CDR3 sequence: CSARFGQASNQPQHF. CDR3 coding DNA: TGCAGTGCTAGATTTGGGCAGGCTAGCAATCAGCCCCAGCATTTT.

The chain is built from TRBV7-2 and TRBJ2-7; 9 nucleotides line up with TRBD2. Germline V gene sequence: CDR1 SGHTA, CDR2 FQGNSA. V trimming: 5 bases; J trimming: 0 bases; junction bases outside the gene matches: 8. The CDR3 spans 16 residues. CDR3 amino acids: CASSLTSGYSSYEQYF. In DNA form, the CDR3 reads TGTGCCAGCAGCCTAACTAGCGGGTACAGCTCCTACGAGCAGTACTTC.

As concerns this clonotype: Germline and junction disagree at one end, which may indicate a read error. The chain uses TRBV7-7 and TRBJ2-3, with 11 bases that match TRBD1. Germline V gene sequence: CDR1 SSHAT, CDR2 FNYEAQ (reference sequence). The CDR3 length is 20 residues. The CDR3 loop is CASSPPSDRGPCSSTDTQYF. CDR3 nucleotides: TGTGCTAGCAGCCCACCATCGGACAGGGGGCCCTGCTCTAGCACAGATACGCAGTATTTT.

This clonotype was recorded many times. The rearrangement links TRBV20-1 to TRBJ2-7, with TRBD1 matching 7 bases. From germline, CDR1 is DFQATT and CDR2 SNEGSKA (reference sequence). The trim removed 2 bases at V and 3 bases at J, leaving 7 bases unmatched. This CDR3 comprises 14 residues. CDR3 in amino acids: CSARLPGQLYEQYF. CDR3 nucleotides: TGCAGTGCTAGACTACCGGGACAGCTCTACGAGCAGTACTTC.

V usage is TRBV6-2 or TRBV6-3 and J usage is TRBJ2-1; 14 nucleotides agree with TRBD2. Trimming at V came to 7 bases and at J to 1 base, leaving 12 bases not matched to a gene. CDR1 is MNHEY, CDR2 SVGEGT, per germline. This CDR3 spans 19 amino acids. For the CDR3, the DNA is TGTGCCAGCATTCCGCCGGGACTAGCGGGAGACGGTTCCTACAATGAGCAGTTCTTC. Protein product: CASIPPGLAGDGSYNEQFF.

The V gene is TRBV5-1, the J gene TRBJ2-7; 11 bases are shared with TRBD2. Trimming took 3 bases from V and 0 from J; bases not matched to a gene: 8. CDR3 length: 17 amino acids. Germline V gene data show CDR1 as SGHRS and CDR2 as YFSETQ. The CDR3, as DNA: TGCGCCAGCAGCTCAGGACTAGCGGGTCTGAGCTCCTACGAGCAGTACTTC. This codes for CASSSGLAGLSSYEQYF. Together with reference TRBV5-1 and TRBJ2-7, the CDR3 gives the full variable domain: KAGVTQTPRYLIKTRGQQVTLSCSPISGHRSVSWYQQTPGQGLQFLFEYFSETQRNKGNFPGRFSGRQFSNSRSEMNVSTLELGDSALYLCASSSGLAGLSSYEQYFGPGTRLTVT.

Note on this clonotype: A much larger clone differs from this one at a single base, so this may be a read error. V usage is TRBV20-1 and J usage is TRBJ1-1; D is undetermined. CDR1 and CDR2 (germline): DFQATT, SNEGSKA (reference sequence). The CDR3 consists of 12 residues. The CDR3 DNA is TGCAGTGTTCCGTGGGGTAACACTGGAGCTTTCTTT. Protein sequence: CSVPWGNTGAFF.

The genes are TRBV20-1 and TRBJ2-1; D unresolved. The CDR3 runs to 13 residues. V gave up 3 bases and J gave up 0 bases, with 6 bases separating them. Germline CDR1 and CDR2: DFQATT and SNEGSKA (reference sequence). The CDR3 region is CSASDSSYNEQFF. The DNA of the CDR3 is TGCAGTGCTAGCGATAGCTCCTACAATGAGCAGTTCTTC.